Shown below are 22 T cell receptor beta chains from a single sample sequenced in a study of identical twins. TCRdb ran MiXCR on the 5' RACE reads and lists one entry per CDR3 protein. The repertoire holds around 480,000 distinct CDR3 sequences, with approximately 15% as singletons. The same sample was also used in a study of yellow fever vaccine responses in identical twins.

The sample taken for sequencing was CD4+ T cells sorted from blood. The receptor source for this set is a woman between 18 and 29 years old in good health.

The V and J genes are TRBV9 and TRBJ2-1, with D tentatively TRBD2 (5 bases). V was shortened by 3 bases and J by 6 bases, with 19 bases between the two germline ends. This CDR3 contains 16 residues. The V gene's germline CDR1 is SGDLS and CDR2 YYNGEE. CDR3 in DNA: TGTGCCAGCAGCGCTCGGTACTGGACGGCGGGCAATGAGCAGTTCTTC. Translated: CASSARYWTAGNEQFF.

This clonotype was counted only a few times. CDR3 DNA sequence: TGTGCCAGCAGCTCCAGTCACAGATACTCCTACGAGCAGTACTTC. This translates into CASSSSHRYSYEQYF. The chain recombines TRBV7-9 with TRBJ2-7; D gene unclear. Germline V gene sequence: CDR1 SEHNR, CDR2 FQNEAQ (reference sequence). The CDR3 is 15 amino acids. V lost 4 bases to trimming and J lost 0 bases, with 13 bases between them.

This clonotype turned up a few times. The V call is TRBV11-2, the J call TRBJ2-4, with TRBD1 matching over 9 bases. The germline V gene encodes CDR1 SGHAT and CDR2 FQNNGV. The CDR3 spans 14 residues. V lost 4 bases and J lost 9; bases outside the gene matches: 7. CDR3 nucleotides: TGTGCCAGCAGCTCCCCGGACAGGGGCGGCATTCAGTACTTC. Its protein is CASSSPDRGGIQYF.

As to this clonotype: One end of the junction fails to match germline, which may point to a read error. V is TRBV20-1 and J is TRBJ2-4, with D possibly TRBD1 on 6 matching bases. Per the germline V gene, CDR1 is DFQATT and CDR2 is SNEGSKA (reference sequence). CDR3 size: 16 residues. CDR3 coding DNA: TGCTGTGCTAGACCTGGGACAAGCTTAGCCAAAAACATTCAGTACTTC. Translating gives CCARPGTSLAKNIQYF.

The J gene is TRBJ1-2, the V gene TRBV12-3 or TRBV12-4, with no clear D. The CDR3 totals 16 residues. The V gene lost 2 bases and the J gene lost 7 bases, with 20 bases spanning the gap. The CDR3 loop reads CASSLYTGPSDIGYTF. The CDR3 nucleotides read TGTGCCAGCAGTTTATATACCGGGCCGAGCGATATTGGCTACACCTTC.

The sample holds many counts of this clonotype. The V and J genes are TRBV12-3 or TRBV12-4 and TRBJ1-1, with D hard to call. The V end lost 3 bases, the J end lost 8 bases, and 13 bases lay between the germline ends. CDR3 size: 13 residues. CDR3 amino acids: CASSLGAGLEAFF. CDR3 coding DNA: TGTGCCAGCAGTTTGGGAGCGGGTTTAGAAGCTTTCTTT.

This clonotype has just a few counts. The chain is built from TRBV5-5 and TRBJ1-1, with a tentative D call TRBD1 (5 bases). CDR1 and CDR2 from the germline V gene are SGHKS and YYEKEE (reference sequence). There are 13 residues in the CDR3. V lost 2 bases to trimming and J lost 6 bases, with 11 bases between them. The CDR3 DNA reads as TGTGCCAGCAGCTTCTCAGGGCAGGCTGAAGCTTTCTTT. Protein sequence: CASSFSGQAEAFF.

This clonotype was detected ten times or more. V and J are TRBV28 and TRBJ2-7, with 8 bases fitting TRBD1. CDR1 MDHEN and CDR2 SYDVKM come from the germline V gene. The CDR3 loop spans 14 amino acids. Trimming at V came to 7 bases and at J to 0 bases, leaving 5 bases not matched to a gene. CDR3 loop: CASNPGGSSYEQYF. The CDR3, as DNA: TGTGCCAGCAATCCAGGGGGCAGCTCCTACGAGCAGTACTTC.

This clonotype was counted only a few times. The chain employs TRBV7-6 and TRBJ2-3; D possibly corresponds to TRBD2 (6 bases). This CDR3 has 17 residues. Looked up from germline, CDR1 is SGHVS and CDR2 is FNYEAQ. Between the trimmed V and J ends, which lost 5 bases and 0 bases, there was a span of 18 bases. The CDR3 is CASSHPTGGASTDTQYF. The CDR3 DNA reads TGTGCCAGCAGCCACCCAACAGGCGGGGCTAGCACAGATACGCAGTATTTT.

This clonotype occurred a few times. J is TRBJ2-7 and V is TRBV15; D not certain. The germline V and J ends were trimmed by 0 bases and 0 bases, with 9 bases remaining between them. CDR1 and CDR2 (germline): LNHNV, YYDKDF (reference sequence). CDR3 length: 15 amino acids. DNA for the CDR3: TGTGCCACCAGCAGAGATCCACGGAGCTCCTACGAGCAGTACTTC. Translating gives CATSRDPRSSYEQYF. The whole variable domain, filled in from reference TRBV15 and TRBJ2-7, reads DAMVIQNPRYQVTQFGKPVTLSCSQTLNHNVMYWYQQKSSQAPKLLFHYYDKDFNNEADTPDNFQSRRPNTSFCFLDIRSPGLGDTAMYLCATSRDPRSSYEQYFGPGTRLTVT.

This chain joins TRBV7-2 and TRBJ2-7; TRBD2 matches 9 bases. CDR3 size: 15 residues. Germline loops: CDR1 SGHTA, CDR2 FQGNSA. J gave up 3 bases and V 1 base, and 4 bases lay outside the gene matches. The CDR3 DNA reads TGTGCCAGCAGCTTAGTGCGCGGGGGGGTCTACGAGCAGTACTTC. Its translation is CASSLVRGGVYEQYF.

This clonotype was observed a handful of times. The genes are TRBV3-1 and TRBJ2-1; the match to TRBD2 covers 12 bases. CDR1 and CDR2 from the germline V gene are LGHDT and YNNKEL (reference sequence). This CDR3 is built from 15 residues. Trimming removed 4 bases from V and 6 bases from J; junction bases left unmatched: 4. The CDR3, as DNA: TGTGCCAGCAGCCTCCGACTAGCGGGGGCCAATGAGCAGTTCTTC. Translating gives CASSLRLAGANEQFF.

The chain is built from TRBV7-2 and TRBJ1-2; the D gene is possibly TRBD1 (5 bases). This CDR3 has 16 amino acids. Germline CDR1 SGHTA, CDR2 FQGNSA. Trimming shortened V by 5 bases and J by 3 bases, and 19 bases separated the two germline ends. The CDR3 DNA reads as TGTGCCAGCAGCCACGGCGGGACTAGAGCTTACTATGGCTACACCTTC. Encoded protein: CASSHGGTRAYYGYTF.

The V and J genes are TRBV11-2 and TRBJ2-3; D call uncertain. The CDR3 spans 17 residues. Germline assignment: CDR1 SGHAT and CDR2 FQNNGV. V was shortened by 0 bases and J by 4 bases, with 17 bases between the two germline ends. The CDR3 sequence is CASSLDMSVLGADTQYF. DNA of the CDR3: TGTGCCAGCAGCTTAGATATGTCGGTATTGGGTGCAGATACGCAGTATTTT.

This clonotype was picked up a small number of times. The chain links TRBV9 to TRBJ2-5; 11 bases fit TRBD2. This CDR3 has 17 amino acids. J was trimmed by 5 bases and V by 0 bases; bases with no gene match: 9. The germline gives CDR1 SGDLS, CDR2 YYNGEE. The CDR3 sequence: CASSVDPSGGIVETQYF. The CDR3 nucleotides read TGTGCCAGCAGCGTAGATCCTAGCGGGGGGATTGTGGAGACCCAGTACTTC. Drawing the rest from reference TRBV9 and TRBJ2-5, the complete variable domain is DSGVTQTPKHLITATGQRVTLRCSPRSGDLSVYWYQQSLDQGLQFLIQYYNGEERAKGNILERFSAQQFPDLHSELNLSSLELGDSALYFCASSVDPSGGIVETQYFGPGTRLLVL.

This chain connects TRBV6-2 or TRBV6-3 to TRBJ2-1; 11 bases fit TRBD2. Germline V gives CDR1 MNHEY, CDR2 SVGEGT. This CDR3 contains 22 residues. The junction had 25 bases not matched to a gene; V was cut back by 6 bases and J by 3 bases. This chain's CDR3 is CASRRGSPTSGSLKTNYNEQFF. In DNA form, the CDR3 reads TGTGCCAGCAGGAGGGGATCCCCCACTAGCGGGAGTTTAAAAACGAACTACAATGAGCAGTTCTTC.

This clonotype was seen a few times. The chain joins TRBV15 to TRBJ2-7, with TRBD1 matching 7 bases. The germline V gene has CDR1 LNHNV and CDR2 YYDKDF (reference sequence). This CDR3 is built from 15 residues. The V segment lost 0 bases and the J segment 1 base; nucleotides outside the gene matches: 3. The CDR3 DNA reads TGTGCCACCAGCAGAGATGGACAGGCGTCCTACGAGCAGTACTTC. It encodes CATSRDGQASYEQYF.

V usage is TRBV6-2 or TRBV6-3 and J usage is TRBJ2-7; D is possibly TRBD2 (5 bases). The CDR3 consists of 17 residues. CDR1 MNHEY and CDR2 SVGEGT come from the germline V gene. V was shortened by 0 bases and J by 4 bases, with 19 bases between the two germline ends. Here the CDR3 DNA reads TGTGCCAGCAGTTACTCAGGCCAACTAGGGAATCGTTACGAGCAGTACTTC. Its translation is CASSYSGQLGNRYEQYF.

V and J are TRBV7-2 and TRBJ2-3, with 7 bases identical to TRBD2. The CDR3 runs 15 residues. Germline V gene data show CDR1 as SGHTA and CDR2 as FQGNSA. The trim removed 6 bases at V and 4 bases at J, leaving 10 bases unmatched. The DNA of the CDR3 is TGTGCCAGCAGAGTGGGCGGGAGTAAGGCAGATACGCAGTATTTT. Its protein product is CASRVGGSKADTQYF.

This clonotype has just a few counts. This chain joins TRBV5-5 and TRBJ2-2, with 7 bases identical to TRBD1. The length of the CDR3 is 14 residues. Looked up from germline, CDR1 is SGHKS and CDR2 is YYEKEE (reference sequence). With V trimmed by 2 bases and J by 4 bases, 2 bases remained unmatched. The CDR3 nucleotides read TGTGCCAGCAGCTTCGACAGGGTCACCGGGGAGCTGTTTTTT. This encodes CASSFDRVTGELFF.

The chain recombines TRBV12-3 or TRBV12-4 with TRBJ2-3; 7 nucleotides line up with TRBD2. With 7 bases clipped from V and 8 bases from J, the junction kept 9 bases outside the gene matches. The CDR3 totals 13 residues. CDR3 sequence reads: CASTRNKRGTQYF. For the CDR3, the DNA is TGTGCCAGCACCAGAAACAAGCGGGGTACGCAGTATTTT.

The sample holds a few counts of this clonotype. This chain uses TRBV15 with TRBJ2-7, with a tentative D call TRBD1 (6 bases). This CDR3 is 15 amino acids long. V shed 0 bases and J shed 2 bases, with 11 bases lying between them. Germline V CDR1 and CDR2: LNHNV, YYDKDF (reference sequence). CDR3 amino acids: CATSREGGNAYEQYF. The CDR3 bases are TGTGCCACCAGCAGAGAAGGGGGTAACGCCTACGAGCAGTACTTC. Filled out from reference TRBV15 and TRBJ2-7, the complete variable domain reads DAMVIQNPRYQVTQFGKPVTLSCSQTLNHNVMYWYQQKSSQAPKLLFHYYDKDFNNEADTPDNFQSRRPNTSFCFLDIRSPGLGDTAMYLCATSREGGNAYEQYFGPGTRLTVT.